The 9 T cell receptor beta chains in this list originate from one sample, sequenced in a study of Ad26.COV2.S vaccination and SARS-CoV-2 variants. Treatment reported: roughly 18 received Ad26.COV2.S at low or high dose, single or two shots; 5 received placebo; per-sample allocation not given. Day 63 after the first vaccine or placebo injection was the time point for sampling. Assay used: immunoSEQ multiplex PCR; TCRdb lists only in-frame clones, some missing. The sample lists 350,000 to 500,000 clones; roughly 90% were seen once. This material consisted of peripheral blood, taken in a trial of Ad26.COV2.S vaccine versus placebo. The receptors derive from a person aged 18-60 years who received the Ad26.COV2.S COVID-19 vaccine or a placebo.

The chain carries TRBV6-5 and TRBJ2-1; 7 bases line up with TRBD1. There are 15 residues in the CDR3. J was trimmed by 0 bases and V by 4 bases; bases with no gene match: 3. Germline V gene sequence: CDR1 MNHEY, CDR2 SVGAGI. CDR3 in DNA: TGTGCCAGCAGTTCCGGGACAGTCTCCTACAATGAGCAGTTCTTC. The encoded protein is CASSSGTVSYNEQFF.

J is TRBJ2-7 and V is TRBV29-1; 7 bases line up with TRBD1. Germline-derived CDR1 and CDR2 are SQVTM and ANQGSEA. The CDR3 has 11 amino acids. With 6 bases clipped from V and 4 bases from J, the junction kept 3 bases outside the gene matches. This chain's CDR3 is CSVGTEYEQYF. The CDR3, as DNA: TGCAGCGTGGGGACAGAGTACGAGCAGTACTTC.

This clone was found once. The chain employs TRBV30 and TRBJ2-7; D is undetermined. The germline V and J ends were trimmed by 3 bases and 0 bases, with 12 bases remaining between them. Germline V lookup: CDR1 GTSNPN, CDR2 SVGIG (reference sequence). There are 14 residues in the CDR3. The CDR3 loop is CAWRVRGSSYEQYF. The CDR3 region has the DNA TGTGCCTGGAGGGTACGAGGCAGCTCCTACGAGCAGTACTTC.

The rearrangement links TRBV28 to TRBJ2-3; D is possibly TRBD2 (5 bases). CDR3 length: 17 amino acids. Germline values: CDR1 MDHEN, CDR2 SYDVKM. Trimming cost V 2 bases and J 0 bases, with 15 bases left between them. This chain's CDR3 is CASSLLAQWTSTDTQYF. DNA for the CDR3: TGTGCCAGCAGTTTACTCGCCCAGTGGACTAGCACAGATACGCAGTATTTT.

The chain employs TRBV18 and TRBJ2-7; D could derive from TRBD1 or TRBD2 (5 bases each). Per the germline V gene, CDR1 is KGHSH and CDR2 is LQKENI. The CDR3 sequence is 16 residues long. The V end was cut by 2 bases, the J end by 5 bases, with 19 bases between. The DNA for the CDR3 is TGTGCCAGCTCACCATCTTTTAGCCAAAGAGGGGACGAGCAGTACTTC. Residues: CASSPSFSQRGDEQYF. Full variable domain (missing parts from reference TRBV18 and TRBJ2-7): NAGVMQNPRHLVRRRGQEARLRCSPMKGHSHVYWYRQLPEEGLKFMVYLQKENIIDESGMPKERFSAEFPKEGPSILRIQQVVRGDSAAYFCASSPSFSQRGDEQYFGPGTRLTVT.

This chain links TRBV30 with TRBJ2-1; 11 bases are shared with TRBD2. Germline V gene sequence: CDR1 GTSNPN, CDR2 SVGIG (reference sequence). V lost 0 bases and J lost 4; bases outside the gene matches: 11. The CDR3 sequence is 18 residues long. The DNA of the CDR3 is TGTGCCTGGAGTGTCCTGAGGAGCCTAGCGGGAGGATACAATGAGCAGTTCTTC. As protein: CAWSVLRSLAGGYNEQFF.

The genes are TRBV5-4 and TRBJ1-1; 7 bases line up with TRBD1. This CDR3 is built from 16 residues. V lost 4 bases to trimming and J lost 5 bases; unmatched junction nucleotides: 14. Germline values: CDR1 SGHNT, CDR2 YYREEE (reference sequence). CDR3 in DNA: TGTGCCAGCAGCCCACGGCGGCAGGGGGGTAAGACTGAAGCTTTCTTT. It encodes CASSPRRQGGKTEAFF.

The genes are TRBV2 and TRBJ2-7, with D hard to call. Trimming removed 2 bases at V and 3 bases at J, with 11 bases between. CDR1 is SNHLY, CDR2 FYNNEI, per germline. This CDR3 is 14 amino acids long. The CDR3 sequence is CASSELVQDYEQYF. DNA of the CDR3: TGTGCCAGCAGTGAATTGGTACAAGACTACGAGCAGTACTTC.

The chain carries TRBV6-5 and TRBJ1-1; D unclear. The CDR3 spans 15 residues. The germline CDR1 and CDR2 sequences are MNHEY and SVGAGI. The ends were cut back, 0 bases at V and 3 bases at J, with 11 bases in the middle. In nucleotides, the CDR3 is TGTGCCAGCAGTTACTCCGGGTCTGAGTACACTGAAGCTTTCTTT. Encoded protein: CASSYSGSEYTEAFF.